Given below is one TCR beta chain in context. The data are from a study of control samples from healthy donors and cancer patients. Per germline, CDR1 LNHDA and CDR2 SQIVND (reference sequence). This CDR3 is built from 16 residues. Trimming removed 5 bases from V and 6 bases from J; junction bases left unmatched: 13. Produced via immunoSEQ multiplex PCR; TCRdb's table is partial and in-frame only. Among about 30,000 clones listed, around 91% were seen once. The sample taken for sequencing was PBMCs. This clonotype originated in a man in his fifties or sixties with lung cancer. The chain carries TRBV19 and TRBJ1-1, with 9 bases identical to TRBD1. The CDR3 loop reads CASSPTQGAPGPEAFF. The CDR3 bases are TGTGCCAGTAGTCCGACACAGGGGGCGCCCGGCCCTGAAGCTTTCTTT.